The 13 T cell receptor beta chains listed next were all sequenced from one sample in a study of CXCR3-negative and CXCR3-positive naive CD8 T cells. 5' RACE that incorporated UMI labels was used to prepare the TRB cDNA libraries. TCRdb reprocessed the 5' RACE reads and stores each CDR3 protein as one record, lacking DNA. The sample has over 5,500 distinct CDR3 sequences, and its top ten clones hold 1.5% to 2%. Whole-study results and caveats: A higher hydrophobicity marked the TRB CDR3s of CXCR3-positive naive cells versus CXCR3-negative naive cells.

These TCRs are of unknown antigen specificity. Source material: naive CXCR3+ CD8+ T cells from blood. Described subset: CD45RO-CCR7+CD27+CD95- naive CD8+ T cells expressing CXCR3 (TNR3+). All receptors derive from a human donor in good health. Some clones in this sample may be carry-over from other donors' samples.

This chain connects TRBV27 to TRBJ1-6; there is no DNA to check the TCRdb D call of TRBD1. The CDR3 contains 14 residues. From germline, CDR1 is MNHEY and CDR2 SMNVEV (reference sequence). The CDR3 loop reads CASRAGTDNSPLHF.

This clonotype is labeled medium-sized (0.01 to 0.1%) based on frequency. The CDR3 sequence: CAISEGTAPGSYEQYF. The chain recombines TRBV10-3 with TRBJ2-7; the TCRdb D gene call, TRBD2, has no DNA to confirm it. This CDR3 is built from 16 residues. Per the germline V gene, CDR1 is ENHRY and CDR2 is SYGVKD.

J is TRBJ1-1 and V is TRBV7-9. Germline V gives CDR1 SEHNR, CDR2 FQNEAQ (reference sequence). The CDR3 covers 14 residues. The CDR3 protein is CASSTSSPDHEAFF.

This clonotype ranks as medium-sized in terms of frequency. This chain connects TRBV5-1 to TRBJ2-5; TCRdb's assignment of TRBD1 cannot be checked, as there is no DNA. The CDR3 totals 16 residues. In germline, CDR1 is SGHRS, CDR2 YFSETQ. CDR3: CASNGATATIQETQYF.

V usage is TRBV28 and J usage is TRBJ1-5. The V gene's germline CDR1 is MDHEN and CDR2 SYDVKM. CDR3 size: 12 residues. CDR3 region: CASSFPNQPQHF.

This clonotype registers medium-sized (0.01 to 0.1%) by frequency. This chain links TRBV7-2 with TRBJ2-3; absent DNA, TCRdb's TRBD1 call cannot be checked. Germline CDR1 reads SGHTA; CDR2 reads FQGNSA. This CDR3 has 14 amino acids. This CDR3 is CASSPGPYTDTQYF.

By frequency, this clonotype is medium-sized. J is TRBJ2-1 and V is TRBV29-1; with no DNA, the TCRdb D assignment of TRBD1 cannot be verified. Germline assignment: CDR1 SQVTM and CDR2 ANQGSEA. This CDR3 contains 11 residues. CDR3 sequence reads: CSVGTYNEQFF.

By frequency, this clonotype is medium-sized (0.01 to 0.1%). V and J are TRBV29-1 and TRBJ1-1; checking the TCRdb D call of TRBD1 is not possible without DNA. The germline V gene has CDR1 SQVTM and CDR2 ANQGSEA. CDR3 size: 14 residues. CDR3 amino acids: CSVAGQVTNTEAFF.

This clonotype is deemed medium-sized by its frequency. This chain connects TRBV28 to TRBJ2-7; TCRdb designates TRBD1, a call that cannot be tested without DNA. Per germline, CDR1 MDHEN and CDR2 SYDVKM. This CDR3 is 15 amino acids long. The CDR3 sequence: CASSPPSGSSYEQYF. Based on the CDR3 plus reference TRBV28 and TRBJ2-7, the full variable domain is DVKVTQSSRYLVKRTGEKVFLECVQDMDHENMFWYRQDPGLGLRLIYFSYDVKMKEKGDIPEGYSVSREKKERFSLILESASTNQTSMYLCASSPPSGSSYEQYFGPGTRLTVT.

V gene TRBV4-3 combines with J gene TRBJ2-3; TCRdb's D call of TRBD2 is untestable without DNA. The germline CDR1 and CDR2 sequences are LGHNA and YSLEER. The CDR3 runs to 16 residues. CDR3 protein: CASSQDWGRATDTQYF.

Judged by frequency, this clonotype is medium-sized. The gene calls are TRBV5-1 and TRBJ2-3; TCRdb's assignment of TRBD1 cannot be checked, as there is no DNA. This CDR3 comprises 15 residues. CDR1 and CDR2 from the germline V gene are SGHRS and YFSETQ. CDR3: CASSLEQGETDTQYF.

This chain connects TRBV4-1 to TRBJ2-7; TCRdb designates TRBD2, a call that cannot be tested without DNA. The CDR3 runs to 16 residues. Germline CDR1 MGHRA, CDR2 YSYEKL. The CDR3 reads CASSPQSGVLAYEQYF.

CDR3 amino acids: CASSLAAGQETQYF. The chain links TRBV7-6 to TRBJ2-5. The CDR3 has 14 residues. Germline CDR1 reads SGHVS; CDR2 reads FNYEAQ.